Listed here are 30 T cell receptor beta chains from one sample, sequenced in a study of cytomegalovirus exposure and HLA in healthy donors. Primers: 60 Vbeta forward and 13 Jbeta reverse. Libraries were prepared by immunoSEQ multiplex PCR; TCRdb keeps only in-frame clonotypes and omits some of them. The table includes 150,000 to 200,000 clones, approximately 76% detected once. Input material: PBMCs. The receptors derive from a female donor in good health and CMV-seronegative.

In regard to this clone: Other DNA sequences in this sample translate to the same CDR3. V usage is TRBV29-1 and J usage is TRBJ1-2; D is ambiguous. Germline lookup yields CDR1 SQVTM and CDR2 ANQGSEA. V lost 4 bases and J 2 bases, leaving 8 bases between the germline ends. The CDR3 extends over 12 amino acids. This CDR3 reads CSVGAGNYGYTF. CDR3 coding DNA: TGCAGCGTTGGCGCGGGGAACTATGGCTACACCTTC.

This chain links TRBV19 with TRBJ2-2, with 8 bases matching TRBD2. J was trimmed by 6 bases and V by 7 bases; bases with no gene match: 16. Germline lookup yields CDR1 LNHDA and CDR2 SQIVND (reference sequence). The CDR3 is 17 amino acids. CDR3 amino acids: CASTSPRTSSGSGELFF. The CDR3 coding sequence is TGTGCCAGTACCTCCCCAAGGACTAGCAGCGGATCCGGGGAGCTGTTTTTT.

V is TRBV19 and J is TRBJ1-1; TRBD1 matches at 9 bases. The CDR3 is 14 amino acids. The V gene end was trimmed by 7 bases and the J gene end by 1 base; junction bases not matched to a gene: 4. CDR1 LNHDA and CDR2 SQIVND come from the germline V gene (reference sequence). The CDR3 spells CASKAGQGNTEAFF. The CDR3 DNA is TGTGCCAGTAAGGCGGGACAGGGGAACACTGAAGCTTTCTTT.

The chain couples TRBV6-1 to TRBJ2-7; D is unresolved. Germline V gene data show CDR1 as MNHNS and CDR2 as SASEGT. The CDR3 totals 11 residues. V shed 5 bases and J shed 7 bases, with 9 bases lying between them. The CDR3 region is CASSYTLEQYF. CDR3 nucleotides: TGTGCCAGCAGTTACACCTTGGAGCAGTACTTC.

In this sample, this clone turned up once. The chain links TRBV27 to TRBJ1-5; possibly TRBD1 for D (6 bases). CDR3 length equals 16 residues. Germline V CDR1 and CDR2: MNHEY, SMNVEV (reference sequence). V lost 5 bases, J lost 1 base, and 15 bases lay in between. CDR3 region: CASSPDRGGSNQPQHF. The CDR3 nucleotides are TGTGCCAGCAGTCCCGACCGGGGGGGCAGCAATCAGCCCCAGCATTTT.

This chain uses TRBV6-1 with TRBJ2-7; TRBD2 matches 9 bases. This CDR3 is built from 15 residues. CDR1 and CDR2 (germline): MNHNS, SASEGT. The V gene end was trimmed by 10 bases and the J gene end by 5 bases; junction bases not matched to a gene: 15. CDR3: CAIRTTRGGVNEQYF. As DNA, the CDR3 is TGTGCCATCCGGACGACTCGCGGGGGGGTAAACGAGCAGTACTTC.

This clone was detected only a few times. The gene calls are TRBV11-3 and TRBJ2-1; TRBD2 might be the D (6 bases). Germline V gene data show CDR1 as SGHNT and CDR2 as YENEEA. CDR3 size: 12 residues. V was pared by 6 bases and J by 7 bases, with 10 bases between. Here the CDR3 reads CASSGRTNEQFF. DNA of the CDR3: TGTGCCAGCAGTGGGAGGACGAATGAGCAGTTCTTC.

Points on this clone: Within the sample, other DNA sequences also encode this same CDR3. The chain uses TRBV5-6 and TRBJ1-2; D uncertain. Germline CDR1 reads SGHDT; CDR2 reads YYEEEE. The germline V and J ends were trimmed by 0 bases and 5 bases, with 8 bases remaining between them. There are 13 residues in the CDR3. CDR3 sequence (DNA): TGTGCCAGCAGCTTGGTCAGCGGTTATGGCTACACCTTC. This gives the protein CASSLVSGYGYTF.

V usage is TRBV11-1 and J usage is TRBJ1-4; 8 bases match TRBD1. Germline loops: CDR1 SGHAT, CDR2 FQDESV (reference sequence). J gave up 4 bases and V 4 bases, and 5 bases lay outside the gene matches. The CDR3 is made up of 15 amino acids. The CDR3 reads CASSSTGVINEKLFF. DNA for the CDR3: TGTGCCAGCAGCTCGACAGGGGTGATTAATGAAAAACTGTTTTTT.

This sequence joins TRBV6-1 and TRBJ1-5, with D maybe TRBD1 (6 bases). V lost 3 bases and J lost 7, with 19 bases in between. The CDR3 runs 16 residues. Per the germline V gene, CDR1 is MNHNS and CDR2 is SASEGT. CDR3: CASSDPPQGWSQPQHF. The CDR3 coding sequence is TGTGCCAGCAGTGACCCTCCACAGGGTTGGAGCCAGCCCCAGCATTTT.

This rearrangement joins TRBV9 to TRBJ2-7, with D tentatively TRBD2 (6 bases). Germline V lookup: CDR1 SGDLS, CDR2 YYNGEE. The V end was cut by 0 bases, the J end by 2 bases, with 12 bases between. The length of the CDR3 is 15 residues. The DNA of the CDR3 is TGTGCCAGCAGCGTAGGTCCCGGGAGCCCCTACGAGCAGTACTTC. Translation: CASSVGPGSPYEQYF.

The V call is TRBV19, the J call TRBJ2-7; 10 bases align to TRBD2. The germline CDR1 and CDR2 sequences are LNHDA and SQIVND (reference sequence). CDR3 size: 14 residues. J lost 4 bases, V lost 5 bases, and 5 bases had no gene match. The CDR3 is CASSGASGGYEQYF. CDR3 nucleotide sequence: TGTGCCAGTAGTGGGGCTAGCGGGGGATACGAGCAGTACTTC.

This chain uses TRBV11-2 with TRBJ2-6; no definite D call. There are 15 residues in the CDR3. Germline CDR1 SGHAT, CDR2 FQNNGV. Trimming pared 5 bases from V and 6 bases from J, leaving 14 bases between. The CDR3 sequence is CASSPGLREANVLTF. CDR3 sequence (DNA): TGTGCCAGCAGCCCGGGTCTGCGCGAGGCCAACGTCCTGACTTTC.

The chain uses TRBV6-6 and TRBJ2-1, with TRBD2 matching over 9 bases. V lost 7 bases and J lost 9; bases outside the gene matches: 7. This CDR3 spans 13 amino acids. Germline assignment: CDR1 MNHNY and CDR2 SVGAGI (reference sequence). In nucleotides, the CDR3 is TGTGCCAGCACCCGACTAGCGGAGGGTGAGCAGTTCTTC. Translation: CASTRLAEGEQFF.

The genes are TRBV6-1 and TRBJ2-7; 7 positions agree with TRBD1. The germline V gene encodes CDR1 MNHNS and CDR2 SASEGT. The CDR3 loop spans 13 amino acids. The V gene end was trimmed by 7 bases and the J gene end by 5 bases; junction bases not matched to a gene: 8. The CDR3: CASTGTALNEQYF. The CDR3 region has the DNA TGTGCCAGCACCGGGACAGCGCTCAACGAGCAGTACTTC.

As regards this clone: The conserved phenylalanine or tryptophan is not found at the CDR3 terminus, so this likely reflects a read error. This chain connects TRBV30 to TRBJ1-3, with D possibly matching TRBD1 (5 bases). CDR3 length equals 15 residues. The V gene's germline CDR1 is GTSNPN and CDR2 SVGIG (reference sequence). The V gene lost 7 bases and the J gene lost 6 bases, with 22 bases spanning the gap. CDR3 protein: CAFSPTSGLINTIYL. The CDR3 DNA follows: TGTGCCTTTTCACCCACCTCGGGACTTATAAACACCATATATCTT.

This clone showed up just a few times. This chain connects TRBV29-1 to TRBJ1-1; TRBD1 agrees at 7 bases. Trimming at V came to 7 bases and at J to 6 bases, leaving 11 bases not matched to a gene. This CDR3 has 13 residues. The germline V gene encodes CDR1 SQVTM and CDR2 ANQGSEA. The CDR3 DNA sequence: TGCAGCGGGACTCAGGGGGAAGGGGCTGAAGCTTTCTTT. This codes for CSGTQGEGAEAFF.

This chain uses TRBV9 with TRBJ1-1, with a tentative D call TRBD1 (5 bases). This CDR3 region has 14 residues. V was clipped by 5 bases and J by 1 base, with 12 bases between them. The germline V gene has CDR1 SGDLS and CDR2 YYNGEE. The CDR3 spells CASRKGWANTEAFF. In DNA, the CDR3 is TGTGCCAGCAGGAAGGGGTGGGCGAACACTGAAGCTTTCTTT. Based on the CDR3 plus reference TRBV9 and TRBJ1-1, the full variable domain is DSGVTQTPKHLITATGQRVTLRCSPRSGDLSVYWYQQSLDQGLQFLIQYYNGEERAKGNILERFSAQQFPDLHSELNLSSLELGDSALYFCASRKGWANTEAFFGQGTRLTVV.

The CDR3 DNA sequence: TGTGCCAGCTCACCGACAGTGCGGGAGGGCTACACCTTC. It encodes CASSPTVREGYTF. V usage is TRBV18 and J usage is TRBJ1-2, with D perhaps matching TRBD1 (5 bases). The CDR3 length is 13 residues. V was trimmed by 3 bases and J by 8 bases, leaving 13 bases between them. The V gene's germline CDR1 is KGHSH and CDR2 LQKENI.

The chain recombines TRBV2 with TRBJ2-2; TRBD2 is a possible D gene (6 bases). CDR3 length equals 16 residues. The germline gives CDR1 SNHLY, CDR2 FYNNEI. V gave up 4 bases and J gave up 0 bases, with 12 bases separating them. The CDR3 region has the DNA TGTGCCAGCAGTGGCACCGGGACTGCGAACACCGGGGAGCTGTTTTTT. Amino acid sequence: CASSGTGTANTGELFF.

Only a few counts were recorded for this clone. The same CDR3 can be traced to other DNA sequences in this sample. This chain uses TRBV14 with TRBJ2-3; 14 bases agree with TRBD2. Germline CDR1 SGHDN, CDR2 FVKESK. The CDR3 has 17 residues. J was trimmed by 4 bases and V by 4 bases; bases with no gene match: 7. The CDR3, as DNA: TGTGCCAGCAGCCTCCGACTAGCGGGGGGGCGGGCAGATACGCAGTATTTT. Translated, it gives CASSLRLAGGRADTQYF.

The chain uses TRBV10-3 and TRBJ2-2; 7 nucleotides match TRBD1. V dropped 11 bases and J dropped 6; count of bases not matched to a gene: 12. CDR1 and CDR2 (germline): ENHRY, SYGVKD. The CDR3 extends over 14 amino acids. This CDR3 is CASGGSVFSGELFF. The CDR3 nucleotides are TGTGCCTCAGGGGGTAGCGTATTCTCCGGGGAGCTGTTTTTT.

A remark on this clone: At the DNA level, this CDR3 is encoded by other sequences in the same sample as well. V usage is TRBV4-2 and J usage is TRBJ1-4, with 10 positions matching TRBD1. The CDR3 totals 14 residues. Germline V gene sequence: CDR1 LGHNA, CDR2 YNFKEQ. V trimming: 4 bases; J trimming: 7 bases; junction bases outside the gene matches: 3. In DNA form, the CDR3 reads TGTGCCAGCAGCCCGGACAGGGGGGGTGAAAAACTGTTTTTT. This gives the protein CASSPDRGGEKLFF.

The genes are TRBV5-4 and TRBJ2-1, with a weak D call TRBD1 (5 bases). The germline gives CDR1 SGHNT, CDR2 YYREEE (reference sequence). V dropped 4 bases and J dropped 8 bases, with 7 bases sitting between them. This CDR3 region has 11 residues. CDR3 protein: CASSTGYEQFF. The CDR3 nucleotides read TGTGCCAGCAGCACAGGCTATGAGCAGTTCTTC.

V gene TRBV30 combines with J gene TRBJ1-3; tentatively, D is TRBD1 (6 bases). CDR1 and CDR2 (germline): GTSNPN, SVGIG (reference sequence). V lost 0 bases to trimming and J lost 2 bases, with 8 bases between them. The length of the CDR3 is 14 residues. The CDR3 nucleotides read TGTGCCTGGAGTGTAAACAGGGCTGGAAACACCATATATTTT. This sequence encodes CAWSVNRAGNTIYF.

This chain connects TRBV5-6 to TRBJ2-7; 7 positions agree with TRBD1. Unmatched junction bases numbered 10, after V lost 4 bases and J lost 6 bases. The CDR3 spans 14 residues. Germline loops: CDR1 SGHDT, CDR2 YYEEEE. CDR3 nucleotide sequence: TGTGCCAGCAGCCTGGGACAGCCCGTCGTCGAGCAGTACTTC. Protein product: CASSLGQPVVEQYF.

The chain links TRBV6-5 to TRBJ1-6; D uncertain. The CDR3 length is 14 residues. The germline CDR1 and CDR2 sequences are MNHEY and SVGAGI. Trimming left V 6 bases short and J 7 bases short, with 13 bases between. The CDR3 sequence is CASSLAPSNSPLHF. In DNA form, the CDR3 reads TGTGCCAGCAGCCTGGCCCCTAGCAATTCACCCCTCCACTTT.

This clone was seen more than once but under ten times. The CDR3 spells CAWRGAGGPYEQYF. In DNA form, the CDR3 reads TGTGCCTGGAGGGGGGCGGGAGGGCCCTACGAGCAGTACTTC. The genes are TRBV30 and TRBJ2-7; 9 bases fit TRBD2. Germline V gene lookup returns CDR1 GTSNPN and CDR2 SVGIG (reference sequence). Trimming at V came to 3 bases and at J to 2 bases, leaving 5 bases not matched to a gene. The CDR3 loop spans 14 amino acids. Using reference TRBV30 and TRBJ2-7 for the parts outside the CDR3, the full variable domain is SQTIHQWPATLVQPVGSPLSLECTVEGTSNPNLYWYRQAAGRGLQLLFYSVGIGQISSEVPQNLSASRPQDRQFILSSKKLLLSDSGFYLCAWRGAGGPYEQYFGPGTRLTVT.

The rearrangement links TRBV5-4 to TRBJ2-7, with TRBD1 matching 9 bases. The V and J ends lost 4 bases and 6 bases, in that order; junction bases with no gene match: 5. Germline V gene lookup returns CDR1 SGHNT and CDR2 YYREEE (reference sequence). The length of the CDR3 is 13 residues. The CDR3 sequence: CASSMGQGGEQYF. Written as DNA, the CDR3 is TGTGCCAGCAGCATGGGACAGGGAGGCGAGCAGTACTTC.

The chain has TRBV7-3 and TRBJ2-6; no firm D call. The CDR3 is made up of 17 amino acids. V shed 5 bases and J shed 0 bases, with 14 bases lying between them. CDR1 is SGHTA and CDR2 is FQGTGA in the germline V gene. CDR3 nucleotide sequence: TGTGCCAGCAGCCATCACGCCCAGCGCTCTGGGGCCAACGTCCTGACTTTC. Translated: CASSHHAQRSGANVLTF. Full variable domain (missing parts from reference TRBV7-3 and TRBJ2-6): GAGVSQTPSNKVTEKGKYVELRCDPISGHTALYWYRQSLGQGPEFLIYFQGTGAADDSGLPNDRFFAVRPEGSVSTLKIQRTERGDSAVYLCASSHHAQRSGANVLTFGAGSRLTVL.